A selection of T cell receptor beta chains follows, all from one sample in a study of CD8+ T cells in alopecia areata. Using immunoSEQ multiplex PCR, the repertoire was profiled, and TCRdb retains in-frame clones only, with some absent. The data hold roughly 150,000 clones, with less than 65% observed a single time. The sequences come from CD8+ T cells sorted from blood, collected at week 0. The receptors come from a human donor with alopecia areata. Each CDR3 is given with its conserved first and last residue. The D gene is left open where the match is weak. Clone size is not always given. Where it is, it says once, few, many or a class for expanded clones.

CDR3: CASSKYVQRNTEAFF
DNA: TGTGCCAGCAGCAAATATGTACAGCGGAACACTGAAGCTTTCTTT
length: 15
size: few
J: TRBJ1-1
V: TRBV21-1
D: NA

CDR3: CASSGRTDSTYEQYF
DNA: TGTGCCAGCAGCGGTCGGACAGACTCGACCTACGAGCAGTACTTC
length: 15
size: NA
J: TRBJ2-7
V: TRBV7-2
D: NA

CDR3: CASSHPRQAGYGYTF
DNA: TGCGCCAGCAGTCACCCCCGACAGGCGGGCTATGGCTACACCTTC
length: 15
size: few
J: TRBJ1-2
V: TRBV23-1
D: NA

CDR3: CASSFSAGELYNEQFF
DNA: TGTGCCAGCAGTTTCTCGGCGGGGGAGCTTTACAATGAGCAGTTCTTC
length: 16
size: few
J: TRBJ2-1
V: TRBV27
D: TRBD2

CDR3: CSVAMITSYEQYF
DNA: TGCAGCGTTGCTATGATCACTTCCTACGAGCAGTACTTC
length: 13
size: NA
J: TRBJ2-7
V: TRBV29-1
D: NA

CDR3: CASSLSIGDTNYGYTF
DNA: TGTGCCAGCAGTTTATCGATAGGGGACACCAACTATGGCTACACCTTC
length: 16
size: few
J: TRBJ1-2
V: TRBV27
D: NA

CDR3: CASTVGGQPQHF
DNA: TGTGCCAGTACCGTGGGCGGGCAGCCCCAGCATTTT
length: 12
size: NA
J: TRBJ1-5
V: TRBV19
D: NA

CDR3: CASSWVPGELFF
DNA: TGTGCCAGCAGTTGGGTTCCCGGGGAGCTGTTTTTT
length: 12
size: NA
J: TRBJ2-2
V: TRBV25-1
D: NA

CDR3: CSVVPPNYGYTF
DNA: TGCAGCGTTGTTCCTCCGAACTATGGCTACACCTTC
length: 12
size: NA
J: TRBJ1-2
V: TRBV29-1
D: NA

CDR3: CASSVTLSGGEETQYF
DNA: TGTGCCAGCAGCGTAACCCTTAGCGGGGGGGAGGAGACCCAGTACTTC
length: 16
size: NA
J: TRBJ2-5
V: TRBV9
D: TRBD2

CDR3: CASSPFRDTNTEAFF
DNA: TGTGCCAGCTCCCCCTTCCGGGACACGAACACTGAAGCTTTCTTT
length: 15
size: NA
J: TRBJ1-1
V: TRBV9
D: NA

CDR3: CASTAGTGQPQHF
DNA: TGTGCCAGTACTGCCGGGACAGGTCAGCCCCAGCATTTT
length: 13
size: NA
J: TRBJ1-5
V: TRBV19
D: TRBD1

CDR3: CASSLANEKLFF
DNA: TGTGCCAGCAGCTTGGCGAACGAAAAACTGTTTTTT
length: 12
size: few
J: TRBJ1-4
V: TRBV5-6
D: NA

CDR3: CASSLGPDSLDSGANVLTF
DNA: TGTGCCAGCAGCTTGGGTCCGGACTCATTGGACTCTGGGGCCAACGTCCTGACTTTC
length: 19
size: few
J: TRBJ2-6
V: TRBV7-3
D: NA

CDR3: CSVGGTGLLNEQFF
DNA: TGCAGCGTTGGAGGTACAGGGTTATTAAATGAGCAGTTCTTC
length: 14
size: NA
J: TRBJ2-1
V: TRBV29-1
D: NA

CDR3: CASSWANEQFF
DNA: TGTGCCAGCAGCTGGGCGAATGAGCAGTTCTTC
length: 11
size: NA
J: TRBJ2-1
V: TRBV7-2
D: NA

CDR3: CASSLAKYEQYF
DNA: TGTGCCAGCAGCTTAGCGAAGTACGAGCAGTACTTC
length: 12
size: NA
J: TRBJ2-7
V: TRBV13
D: NA

CDR3: CASSAAGTGDEQFF
DNA: TGTGCCAGCAGCGCCGCCGGGACCGGGGATGAGCAGTTCTTC
length: 14
size: few
J: TRBJ2-1
V: TRBV11-3
D: NA

CDR3: CASSPRLGNTEAFF
DNA: TGTGCCAGCAGCCCTCGGTTGGGGAACACTGAAGCTTTCTTT
length: 14
size: NA
J: TRBJ1-1
V: TRBV9
D: NA

CDR3: CASISGYETQYF
DNA: TGTGCCAGCATATCGGGGTACGAGACCCAGTACTTC
length: 12
size: NA
J: TRBJ2-5
V: TRBV2
D: NA

CDR3: CASSVDGRGGTDTQYF
DNA: TGTGCCAGCAGCGTAGATGGGCGGGGGGGCACAGATACGCAGTATTTT
length: 16
size: NA
J: TRBJ2-3
V: TRBV9
D: TRBD2

CDR3: CASSFRQGNYNEQFF
DNA: TGTGCCAGCAGCTTCCGACAGGGAAACTACAATGAGCAGTTCTTC
length: 15
size: NA
J: TRBJ2-1
V: TRBV7-8
D: TRBD1

CDR3: CSVEGATGVGTEAFF
DNA: TGCAGCGTTGAAGGGGCCACAGGGGTAGGAACTGAAGCTTTCTTT
length: 15
size: NA
J: TRBJ1-1
V: TRBV29-1
D: TRBD1

CDR3: CASSVEGSSYEQYF
DNA: TGTGCCAGCAGCGTTGAGGGGTCCTCCTACGAGCAGTACTTC
length: 14
size: NA
J: TRBJ2-7
V: TRBV9
D: NA

CDR3: CASSVGWDGGSYEQYF
DNA: TGTGCCAGCAGCGTAGGTTGGGACGGAGGCTCCTACGAGCAGTACTTC
length: 16
size: once
J: TRBJ2-7
V: TRBV9
D: NA

CDR3: CASSLGGYTSSPLHF
DNA: TGTGCCAGCAGCTTAGGAGGTTACACAAGTTCACCCCTCCACTTT
length: 15
size: NA
J: TRBJ1-6
V: TRBV7-2
D: NA